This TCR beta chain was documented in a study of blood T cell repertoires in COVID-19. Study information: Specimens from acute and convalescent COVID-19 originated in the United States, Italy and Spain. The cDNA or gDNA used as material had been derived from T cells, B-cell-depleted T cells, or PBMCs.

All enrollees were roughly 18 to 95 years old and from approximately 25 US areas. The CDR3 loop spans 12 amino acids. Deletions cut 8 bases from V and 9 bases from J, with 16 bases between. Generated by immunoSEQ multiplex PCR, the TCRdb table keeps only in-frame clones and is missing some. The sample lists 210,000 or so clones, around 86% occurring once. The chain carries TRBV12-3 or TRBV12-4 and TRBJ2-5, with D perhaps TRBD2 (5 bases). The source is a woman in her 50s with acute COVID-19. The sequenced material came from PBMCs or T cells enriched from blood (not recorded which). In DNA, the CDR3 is TGTGCCAGCGGTGGGGTTGGGAGAGCCCAGTACTTC. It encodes CASGGVGRAQYF.